Listed below are T cell receptor beta chains from one sample, sequenced in a study of T cells after yellow fever vaccination. In TCRdb, the 5' RACE reads were re-called with MiXCR into one record per CDR3 protein. The sample has under 500,000 distinct CDR3 sequences; roughly a sixth are singletons. The sequenced sample was PBMCs, obtained before the yellow fever booster vaccination. Receptor source: a man younger than 35 who received the YFV17D yellow fever vaccine. CDR3s include the opening cysteine and the closing phenylalanine or tryptophan. Each record gives: D gene, V gene, CDR3 length, clone size, J gene, CDR3 protein, CDR3 DNA. D genes are given only for firm matches. For some rows the clone size is stated as once, few or many, or as a class when expanded; others skip it.

TRBD1	TRBV6-5	14	many	TRBJ1-1	CASSRQGGYTEAFF	TGTGCCAGCAGCCGACAGGGGGGGTATACTGAAGCTTTCTTT
NA	TRBV12-5	16	few	TRBJ2-3	CASGIQGYLSTDTQYF	TGTGCTAGTGGTATCCAAGGATATCTAAGCACAGATACGCAGTATTTT
NA	TRBV7-3	15	NA	TRBJ2-5	CASSFFSGLQETQYF	TGTGCCAGCAGCTTTTTCAGCGGGCTCCAAGAGACCCAGTACTTC
NA	TRBV24-1	15	NA	TRBJ1-5	CATSEGSREEQPQHF	TGTGCCACCAGTGAGGGAAGCAGGGAGGAACAGCCCCAGCATTTT
TRBD1	TRBV27	13	NA	TRBJ2-5	CASSSSTGETQYF	TGTGCCAGCAGTTCCTCGACAGGGGAGACCCAGTACTTC
TRBD2	TRBV5-1	15	NA	TRBJ2-3	CASTPTPGGADTQYF	TGCGCCAGCACCCCAACGCCGGGGGGTGCAGATACGCAGTATTTT
TRBD1	TRBV6-5	15	few	TRBJ2-5	CASSYRQGDGETQYF	TGTGCCAGCAGTTACCGACAGGGGGATGGGGAGACCCAGTACTTC
TRBD1	TRBV12-3/TRBV12-4	13	NA	TRBJ1-2	CASSPATGFGYTF	TGTGCCAGCAGTCCCGCGACAGGGTTTGGCTACACCTTC
NA	TRBV7-9	10	NA	TRBJ1-1	CASRIELGFF	TGTGCCAGCAGAATCGAGTTAGGTTTCTTT
TRBD2	TRBV7-9	13	few	TRBJ2-1	CASSPLAGAEQFF	TGTGCCAGCAGCCCACTAGCGGGGGCTGAGCAGTTCTTC
TRBD1	TRBV4-1	15	NA	TRBJ2-7	CASSRGTGDSYEQYF	TGCGCCAGCAGCCGCGGGACAGGGGACTCCTACGAGCAGTACTTC
NA	TRBV5-6	15	few	TRBJ2-2	CASSPRVTNTGELFF	TGTGCCAGCAGCCCCAGGGTCACGAACACCGGGGAGCTGTTTTTT
NA	TRBV20-1	14	many	TRBJ1-2	CSAFAQWPSYGYTF	TGCAGTGCTTTTGCACAGTGGCCGTCCTATGGCTACACCTTC
TRBD1	TRBV4-1	16	NA	TRBJ2-1	CASSRSYGQVRYEQFF	TGCGCCAGCAGCCGATCCTATGGACAGGTACGGTATGAGCAGTTCTTC
NA	TRBV4-2	16	NA	TRBJ1-2	CASRQARDRANYGYTF	TGTGCCAGCCGCCAAGCTCGGGACCGTGCTAACTATGGCTACACCTTC
NA	TRBV6-1	13	NA	TRBJ2-5	CASSEVDQETQYF	TGTGCCAGCAGTGAAGTTGACCAAGAGACCCAGTACTTC
NA	TRBV4-1	14	NA	TRBJ2-4	CASSHPGLRNIQYF	TGCGCCAGCAGCCACCCGGGGCTTAGAAACATTCAGTACTTC
NA	TRBV20-1	12	many	TRBJ2-3	CSAASGSDTQYF	TGCAGTGCCGCATCCGGTTCAGATACGCAGTATTTT
NA	TRBV7-9	13	few	TRBJ1-1	CASSLGQAAEAFF	TGTGCCAGCAGCTTAGGACAGGCGGCTGAAGCTTTCTTT
NA	TRBV6-5	13	NA	TRBJ2-7	CASSYSSLKEQYF	TGTGCCAGCAGTTACTCGAGTCTGAAAGAGCAGTACTTC
TRBD1	TRBV6-5	14	few	TRBJ2-5	CASSVNRGEETQYF	TGTGCCAGCAGTGTAAACAGGGGCGAGGAGACCCAGTACTTC
TRBD2	TRBV9	16	NA	TRBJ2-5	CASSVRGSGAGETQYF	TGTGCCAGCAGCGTAAGGGGTAGCGGGGCGGGAGAGACCCAGTACTTC
NA	TRBV6-4	12	many	TRBJ1-2	CASRHLTYGYTF	TGTGCCAGCAGACACCTGACCTATGGCTACACCTTC
TRBD1	TRBV5-8	14	many	TRBJ1-1	CASSLETGDTEAFF	TGTGCCAGCAGCTTGGAGACAGGGGACACTGAAGCTTTCTTT
TRBD2	TRBV6-2/TRBV6-3	15	many	TRBJ2-1	CASSPSGGHYNEQFF	TGTGCCAGCAGTCCTAGCGGGGGGCACTACAATGAGCAGTTCTTC
NA	TRBV12-3/TRBV12-4	11	many	TRBJ2-2	CASSPPGELFF	TGTGCCAGCAGCCCTCCCGGGGAGCTGTTTTTT
TRBD1	TRBV5-5	15	NA	TRBJ1-1	CASSRRTGQNTEAFF	TGTGCCAGCAGCCGCCGGACAGGGCAGAACACTGAAGCTTTCTTT
TRBD1	TRBV29-1	13	many	TRBJ1-1	CSVAGQESTEAFF	TGCAGCGTCGCTGGACAGGAAAGCACTGAAGCTTTCTTT
NA	TRBV9	13	few	TRBJ1-1	CASSDTRDTEAFF	TGTGCCAGCAGCGATACACGGGACACTGAAGCTTTCTTT
TRBD1	TRBV12-3/TRBV12-4	16	NA	TRBJ1-1	CASSFDRGIRTGRAFF	TGTGCCAGCAGTTTCGACAGGGGGATCCGGACGGGTCGAGCTTTCTTT
TRBD1	TRBV18	17	NA	TRBJ2-6	CASSPETGAAGANVLTF	TGTGCCAGCTCCCCAGAAACAGGGGCTGCTGGGGCCAACGTCCTGACTTTC
TRBD1	TRBV5-5	15	NA	TRBJ2-5	CASSLTGQGRQTQYF	TGTGCCAGCAGCTTGACGGGACAGGGGAGGCAGACCCAGTACTTC
NA	TRBV6-2/TRBV6-3	15	few	TRBJ1-5	CASRGSHKSNQPQHF	TGTGCCAGCAGGGGATCCCACAAGAGCAATCAGCCCCAGCATTTT
NA	TRBV20-1	12	many	TRBJ2-5	CSAREVEETQYF	TGCAGTGCTAGAGAGGTTGAAGAGACCCAGTACTTC
NA	TRBV27	15	NA	TRBJ1-2	CASSLYRTSISGYTF	TGTGCCAGCAGTCTCTACAGGACCTCAATTTCTGGCTACACCTTC
NA	TRBV7-2	16	NA	TRBJ2-3	CASSLVVGVPTDTQYF	TGTGCCAGCAGCTTAGTAGTGGGGGTCCCCACAGATACGCAGTATTTT
NA	TRBV27	13	NA	TRBJ1-6	CASSSGGTSPLHF	TGTGCCAGCAGTTCCGGGGGAACTTCACCCCTCCACTTT